What follows are 19 T cell receptor beta chains derived from one specimen sequenced in a study of T cell repertoires in cytomegalovirus infection. Each CDR3 protein gets one entry after TCRdb re-called the reads with MiXCR. Altogether about 770,000 distinct CDR3 sequences are present, about 28% being singletons, with the ten largest covering about an eighth. Their recognized antigens are unknown. This sample comprised cultured CD8+ T cells from PBMCs, obtained from culture after CMV antigen stimulation. The receptor set was obtained from a human donor in good health (CMV status not recorded). Some clones in this sample may be carry-over from other donors' samples.

The table lists this clonotype with many counts. The chain has TRBV7-2 and TRBJ2-7; D remains ambiguous. Trimming took off 2 bases at V and 0 bases at J, with 5 bases between the two ends. The CDR3 has 13 amino acids. CDR1 SGHTA and CDR2 FQGNSA come from the germline V gene. The CDR3 loop is CASSLRPSYEQYF. CDR3 DNA sequence: TGTGCCAGCAGCTTAAGACCCTCCTACGAGCAGTACTTC.

This clonotype came up a few times. The gene calls are TRBV7-3 and TRBJ2-5, with 11 bases matching TRBD2. Trimming removed 5 bases from V and 5 bases from J; junction bases left unmatched: 7. Germline V gives CDR1 SGHTA, CDR2 FQGTGA. CDR3 length equals 15 residues. CDR3 sequence reads: CASSLSGGVMETQYF. In nucleotides, the CDR3 is TGTGCCAGCAGCCTTAGCGGGGGGGTTATGGAGACCCAGTACTTC.

In this sample, this clonotype turned up many times. The V call is TRBV12-3 or TRBV12-4, the J call TRBJ1-5, with D possibly TRBD1 on 5 matching bases. The CDR3 totals 13 residues. Trimming left V 7 bases short and J 4 bases short, with 11 bases between. Written as DNA, the CDR3 is TGTGCCAGCACCCTGGGGGGAAATCAGCCCCAGCATTTT. Translated: CASTLGGNQPQHF.

In the case of this clonotype: The junction shows a germline mismatch at one end, possibly a read error. The rearrangement uses TRBV4-1 and TRBJ1-1; D perhaps matches TRBD1 (5 bases). In germline, CDR1 is MGHRA, CDR2 YSYEKL. The CDR3 extends over 13 amino acids. The CDR3 sequence is CASSRGAVAEAFF. The CDR3 DNA reads as TGTGCCAGCAGCCGCGGGGCGGTGGCTGAAGCTTTCTTT.

This clonotype came up many times. The chain has TRBV7-8 and TRBJ2-5; D gene ambiguous. The CDR3 loop spans 17 amino acids. V lost 1 base and J 3 bases, leaving 18 bases between the germline ends. Looked up from germline, CDR1 is SGHVS and CDR2 is FQNEAQ. The CDR3 DNA reads as TGTGCCAGCAGCTTAGAAGCCCGGCGTTACTTAGAAGAGACCCAGTACTTC. As protein: CASSLEARRYLEETQYF. Looking up the rest from reference TRBV7-8 and TRBJ2-5 gives the full variable domain: GAGVSQSPRYKVAKRGQDVALRCDPISGHVSLFWYQQALGQGPEFLTYFQNEAQLDKSGLPSDRFFAERPEGSVSTLKIQRTQQEDSAVYLCASSLEARRYLEETQYFGPGTRLLVL.

The chain has TRBV20-1 and TRBJ1-1, with D possibly TRBD1 on 5 matching bases. This CDR3 is 14 amino acids long. V shed 0 bases and J shed 2 bases, with 10 bases lying between them. Germline V CDR1 and CDR2: DFQATT, SNEGSKA (reference sequence). DNA of the CDR3: TGCAGTGCTAGAGATGATAGGGGAAACACTGAAGCTTTCTTT. Amino acid sequence: CSARDDRGNTEAFF.

This chain joins TRBV29-1 and TRBJ1-2, with D possibly matching TRBD1 (5 bases). This CDR3 contains 14 residues. The germline V and J ends were trimmed by 6 bases and 0 bases, with 14 bases remaining between them. CDR1 is SQVTM and CDR2 is ANQGSEA in the germline V gene. The CDR3: CSVPGRTTNYGYTF. CDR3 nucleotides: TGCAGCGTACCGGGACGAACAACTAACTATGGCTACACCTTC.

For the CDR3, the DNA is TGTGCCAGCAGTTACTCAGGATTTGACACAGATACGCAGTATTTT. Amino acids: CASSYSGFDTDTQYF. This chain links TRBV6-8 with TRBJ2-3, with D unclear. The CDR3 spans 15 residues. Trimming cost V 0 bases and J 2 bases, with 9 bases left between them. CDR1 and CDR2 (germline): MNHGY, SAAAGT.

The rearrangement uses TRBV9 and TRBJ2-5; no reliable D call. CDR1 SGDLS and CDR2 YYNGEE come from the germline V gene. Trimming removed 3 bases from V and 2 bases from J, with 14 bases in between. The CDR3 is made up of 15 amino acids. CDR3 nucleotides: TGTGCCAGCAGCGCCACTATTGGCCCACAAGAGACCCAGTACTTC. Translating gives CASSATIGPQETQYF. The whole variable domain, filled in from reference TRBV9 and TRBJ2-5, reads DSGVTQTPKHLITATGQRVTLRCSPRSGDLSVYWYQQSLDQGLQFLIQYYNGEERAKGNILERFSAQQFPDLHSELNLSSLELGDSALYFCASSATIGPQETQYFGPGTRLLVL.

The V gene is TRBV12-3 or TRBV12-4, the J gene TRBJ2-5; 8 positions match TRBD1. The CDR3 loop spans 15 amino acids. The ends lost 6 bases at V and 3 bases at J; junction bases unmatched: 9. The DNA for the CDR3 is TGTGCCAGCAGGGCAGAACAGGGGGAGGAAGAGACCCAGTACTTC. Translated, it gives CASRAEQGEEETQYF.

V gene TRBV7-8 combines with J gene TRBJ1-6, with D tentatively TRBD1 (6 bases). Germline V gene lookup returns CDR1 SGHVS and CDR2 FQNEAQ. The CDR3 extends over 14 amino acids. The germline V and J ends were trimmed by 10 bases and 8 bases, with 18 bases remaining between them. The CDR3 sequence is CATGQGGLHSPLHF. The CDR3 DNA reads TGTGCCACCGGGCAAGGGGGGCTTCATTCACCCCTCCACTTT.

The CDR3 DNA reads as TGTGCCAGCAGCCCCCGGGGAGGGTACAGCTCCTACAATGAGCAGTTCTTC. Translated, it gives CASSPRGGYSSYNEQFF. The rearrangement uses TRBV27 and TRBJ2-1; 7 nucleotides match TRBD2. The junction had 11 bases not matched to a gene; V was cut back by 6 bases and J by 0 bases. The CDR3 has 17 amino acids. Germline-derived CDR1 and CDR2 are MNHEY and SMNVEV (reference sequence).

The chain carries TRBV9 and TRBJ1-1; possible D gene TRBD1, 6 bases. The CDR3 totals 15 residues. Germline values: CDR1 SGDLS, CDR2 YYNGEE. Trimming removed 2 bases at V and 2 bases at J, with 13 bases between. CDR3 in DNA: TGTGCCAGCAGCGTGACGGACAGAACCAACACTGAAGCTTTCTTT. Translation: CASSVTDRTNTEAFF.

This clonotype has ten or more counts. The chain links TRBV7-6 to TRBJ2-7; D is tentatively TRBD1 or TRBD2 (7 bases each). The CDR3 length is 13 residues. The V end lost 8 bases, the J end lost 1 base, and 12 bases lay between the germline ends. Germline loops: CDR1 SGHVS, CDR2 FNYEAQ. The CDR3: CASRRGGSYEQYF. Written as DNA, the CDR3 is TGTGCCAGCCGCAGGGGGGGATCCTACGAGCAGTACTTC.

This clonotype was found a few times. As DNA, the CDR3 is TGTGCCAGCAGTTCTCAGGGGCAGGACGGGGAGCTGTTTTTT. Translation: CASSSQGQDGELFF. The rearrangement uses TRBV12-3 or TRBV12-4 and TRBJ2-2; the D gene is possibly TRBD1 (6 bases). The CDR3 extends over 14 amino acids. V was cut by 4 bases and J by 7 bases, with 13 bases left in between.

This chain links TRBV4-2 with TRBJ1-1, with D possibly being TRBD1 (6 bases). V gave up 4 bases and J gave up 0 bases, with 12 bases separating them. CDR3 length: 15 amino acids. Germline-derived CDR1 and CDR2 are LGHNA and YNFKEQ. CDR3 sequence reads: CASSRNRVMNTEAFF. As DNA, the CDR3 is TGTGCCAGCAGCCGAAACAGGGTGATGAACACTGAAGCTTTCTTT.

This clonotype was observed a handful of times. V usage is TRBV5-4 and J usage is TRBJ2-7, with 8 bases lining up with TRBD1. Trimming removed 3 bases from V and 3 bases from J; junction bases left unmatched: 8. Germline V gene data show CDR1 as SGHNT and CDR2 as YYREEE (reference sequence). This CDR3 contains 15 residues. The CDR3 sequence is CASSSTGTGGYEQYV. In DNA form, the CDR3 reads TGTGCCAGCAGCTCGACCGGAACAGGGGGCTACGAGCAGTACGTC.

This clonotype has just a few counts. V usage is TRBV5-4 and J usage is TRBJ2-1, with D perhaps TRBD1 (7 bases). CDR1 is SGHNT and CDR2 is YYREEE in the germline V gene (reference sequence). The CDR3 loop spans 16 amino acids. V lost 6 bases, J lost 0 bases, and 16 bases lay in between. The CDR3 coding sequence is TGTGCCAGCACCCCCGACCAGGGGGGCTCCTACAATGAGCAGTTCTTC. It encodes CASTPDQGGSYNEQFF.

This chain connects TRBV10-3 to TRBJ2-1; D may correspond to TRBD1 or TRBD2 (7 bases each). Between the trimmed V and J ends, which lost 3 bases and 8 bases, there was a span of 17 bases. The length of the CDR3 is 15 residues. Germline values: CDR1 ENHRY, CDR2 SYGVKD. The CDR3 sequence: CAISEVLQGGYEQFF. The DNA for the CDR3 is TGTGCCATCAGTGAAGTGTTGCAGGGGGGGTATGAGCAGTTCTTC.